These T cell receptor beta chains were read from a single sample in a study of T cell changes during pregnancy in multiple sclerosis. The assay was immunoSEQ multiplex PCR, and TCRdb's table has in-frame clones only and misses some. This sample carries more than 65,000 clones, approximately 90% of them seen once, and the ten largest clones take approximately 0.2%. The source material was CD4+ T cells from peripheral blood mononuclear cells, sampled before pregnancy. The receptor set was obtained from a female donor with multiple sclerosis, enrolled in a pregnancy study. Each CDR3 is given with its conserved first and last residue. The D gene is left open where the match is weak.

D: -; V: TRBV6-1; J: TRBJ1-2; CDR3: CASSEGTRPNYGYTF
D: -; V: TRBV5-1; J: TRBJ2-1; CDR3: CASSYRGGSSYNEQFF
D: TRBD1; V: TRBV7-8; J: TRBJ1-4; CDR3: CASSLVGGTGSEKLFF
D: TRBD2; V: TRBV2; J: TRBJ2-3; CDR3: CASRSASGGLLTQYF
D: -; V: TRBV9; J: TRBJ2-2; CDR3: CASSVGGLDTGELFF
D: -; V: TRBV6-7; J: TRBJ1-2; CDR3: CASRRTVVNYGYTF
D: TRBD2; V: TRBV10-3; J: TRBJ2-3; CDR3: CAISGLAGFSTDTQYF
D: TRBD1; V: TRBV30; J: TRBJ1-2; CDR3: CAWSVATGGARSYTF
D: -; V: TRBV7-2; J: TRBJ2-3; CDR3: CASSRPGTDTQYF
D: TRBD2; V: TRBV7-8; J: TRBJ2-5; CDR3: CASSSSGAQETQYF
D: -; V: TRBV19; J: TRBJ2-1; CDR3: CASRIHALTYNEQFF
D: -; V: TRBV10-3; J: TRBJ2-3; CDR3: CAISDPPPSTDTQYF
D: -; V: TRBV19; J: TRBJ2-2; CDR3: CASVNGGRNTGELFF
D: TRBD1; V: TRBV19; J: TRBJ1-2; CDR3: CASNAAGQPNYGYTF
D: TRBD1; V: TRBV5-5; J: TRBJ1-5; CDR3: CASSSGQGSNQPQHF
D: TRBD1; V: TRBV5-1; J: TRBJ1-1; CDR3: CASSLVMRAAGGDAFF
D: -; V: TRBV7-9; J: TRBJ2-3; CDR3: CASSLSSGTDTQYF
D: -; V: TRBV19; J: TRBJ2-5; CDR3: CASSAATGAPKTQYF
D: TRBD1; V: TRBV5-1; J: TRBJ1-5; CDR3: CASSLGGTGNQPQHF
D: -; V: TRBV5-1; J: TRBJ1-1; CDR3: CASSQSQGGGTEAFF
D: TRBD1; V: TRBV6-1; J: TRBJ2-6; CDR3: CASSEATGAGGPSGANVLTF
D: TRBD1; V: TRBV5-1; J: TRBJ1-2; CDR3: CASSLPTGENYGYTF
D: -; V: TRBV19; J: TRBJ1-2; CDR3: CASSSSVYGYTF